Described below is a single T cell receptor beta chain sequence and its context. The antigen remains undetermined. V shed 4 bases and J 7 bases; nucleotides not matched to a gene: 10. The CDR3 contains 15 residues. Germline CDR1 MNHEY, CDR2 SVGAGI. Researchers ran the PCR with 60 Vbeta and 13 Jbeta primers. Method: immunoSEQ multiplex PCR; TCRdb's copy keeps in-frame clones and lacks some. Among 110,000 or so clones listed, 82% were seen once. This specimen belongs to a study of cytomegalovirus exposure and HLA in healthy donors. Study-level results: A later examination showed that TCR association rates differed by HLA locus, with DRB1 most and HLA-C fewest.

This cohort consisted of healthy bone marrow donors. There were likely unrecorded immune exposures, though donors were nominally healthy when sampled. This chain connects TRBV6-5 to TRBJ1-2; 9 nucleotides line up with TRBD1. The TCR sequence derives from a young woman in good health and CMV-seronegative. The sample comprised PBMCs. The CDR3 spells CASSSPGTGTFGYTF. In DNA, the CDR3 is TGTGCCAGCAGTTCTCCCGGGACAGGGACCTTTGGCTACACCTTC.